The present T cell receptor (beta chain) was sequenced within a study of control samples from healthy donors and cancer patients. The CDR3 has 14 residues. Per germline, CDR1 MDHEN and CDR2 SYDVKM. The V gene lost 3 bases and the J gene lost 3 bases, with 12 bases spanning the gap. The protocol was immunoSEQ multiplex PCR, while the TCRdb copy is restricted to in-frame clones and leaves out a portion. The repertoire holds some 220,000 clones, 90% to 95% seen once, with about 1.6% in the top ten. The TCR sequence derives from a man aged 50 to 59 in good health. The source material was blood. The chain combines TRBV28 with TRBJ2-7; D tentatively reads TRBD1 or TRBD2 (5 bases each). This CDR3 is CASSLARDHYEQYV. Written as DNA, the CDR3 is TGTGCCAGCAGTTTGGCCAGGGACCACTACGAGCAGTACGTC.